Below, 27 T cell receptor beta chains from the same sample are listed, as sequenced in a study of glioma-infiltrating T cells after dendritic cell vaccination. Data came from immunoSEQ multiplex PCR; TCRdb stores just in-frame clones and leaves some out. The sample yields some 10,000 clones, around 84% seen once. The time point was: after dendritic cell vaccination, including at tumor progression/relapse. Sequenced material: blood, taken after dendritic cell vaccination. These receptors were taken from a human donor with glioblastoma.

The CDR3 spells CASSSPVSNEKLFF. CDR3 DNA: TGTGCCAGCAGTTCGCCGGTATCTAATGAAAAACTGTTTTTT. The chain recombines TRBV28 with TRBJ1-4; D gene uncertain. Germline CDR1 reads MDHEN; CDR2 reads SYDVKM. V shed 4 bases and J shed 3 bases, with 9 bases lying between them. The CDR3 is 14 amino acids.

This chain connects TRBV5-1 to TRBJ2-7, with D possibly TRBD2 on 6 matching bases. Germline CDR1 SGHRS, CDR2 YFSETQ. This CDR3 spans 14 amino acids. Trimming shortened V by 4 bases and J by 1 base, and 12 bases separated the two germline ends. The CDR3 DNA is TGCGCCAGCAGCGTACGGGACTTGTCCTACGAGCAGTACTTC. Translated: CASSVRDLSYEQYF.

A single count supports this clone. CDR3 sequence reads: CASSLAGQGFEQYF. For the CDR3, the DNA is TGCGCCAGCAGCTTGGCCGGACAGGGGTTCGAGCAGTACTTC. V usage is TRBV5-1 and J usage is TRBJ2-7; 9 bases line up with TRBD1. With V trimmed by 0 bases and J by 6 bases, 4 bases remained unmatched. Germline CDR1 and CDR2: SGHRS and YFSETQ. The length of the CDR3 is 14 residues.

The chain recombines TRBV18 with TRBJ1-6; D not certain. V dropped 6 bases and J dropped 9 bases, with 15 bases sitting between them. This CDR3 has 14 amino acids. CDR1 and CDR2 from the germline V gene are KGHSH and LQKENI. The chain's CDR3 is CASSQWARGSPLHF. DNA of the CDR3: TGTGCCAGCTCCCAGTGGGCCCGGGGTTCACCCCTCCACTTT.

The rearrangement joins TRBV5-8 to TRBJ1-4; 9 nucleotides line up with TRBD1. Trimming cost V 3 bases and J 8 bases; bases outside gene matches: 5. The length of the CDR3 is 14 residues. Per the germline V gene, CDR1 is SGHTS and CDR2 is YDEGEE. CDR3 residues: CASSSGQGWEKLFF. In nucleotides, the CDR3 is TGTGCCAGCAGCTCGGGACAGGGTTGGGAAAAACTGTTTTTT.

This chain joins TRBV7-3 and TRBJ2-3; D unresolved. The CDR3 totals 13 residues. Germline CDR1 reads SGHTA; CDR2 reads FQGTGA. Trimming shortened V by 3 bases and J by 4 bases, and 8 bases separated the two germline ends. The CDR3 reads CASSFWSSDTQYF. In DNA, the CDR3 is TGTGCCAGCAGCTTTTGGAGCTCAGATACGCAGTATTTT.

This clone was picked up a small number of times. The J gene is TRBJ2-1, the V gene TRBV28; TRBD2 is a possible D gene (5 bases). Germline CDR1 reads MDHEN; CDR2 reads SYDVKM. V lost 5 bases, J lost 0 bases, and 17 bases lay in between. This CDR3 is 17 amino acids long. This CDR3 reads CASSPLSQGSSYNEQFF. The CDR3 region has the DNA TGTGCCAGCAGTCCCCTGAGCCAAGGGAGCTCCTACAATGAGCAGTTCTTC.

The chain combines TRBV27 with TRBJ2-1; 9 bases line up with TRBD2. The CDR3 covers 16 residues. The V gene end was trimmed by 5 bases and the J gene end by 6 bases; junction bases not matched to a gene: 11. CDR1 and CDR2 (germline): MNHEY, SMNVEV (reference sequence). CDR3 coding DNA: TGTGCCAGCAGTCCCCTTTTGCGGGAGGGTGCCAATGAGCAGTTCTTC. Its protein is CASSPLLREGANEQFF.

This clone was detected a few times. The chain uses TRBV7-2 and TRBJ1-5; D ambiguous. Germline CDR1 SGHTA, CDR2 FQGNSA. This CDR3 has 12 residues. V dropped 6 bases and J dropped 4 bases, with 7 bases sitting between them. CDR3 bases: TGTGCCAGCAGTCCCTCGAATCAGCCCCAGCATTTT. It is translated as CASSPSNQPQHF. Combining the CDR3 with reference TRBV7-2 and TRBJ1-5 gives the whole variable domain GAGVSQSPSNKVTEKGKDVELRCDPISGHTALYWYRQSLGQGLEFLIYFQGNSAPDKSGLPSDRFSAERTGGSVSTLTIQRTQQEDSAVYLCASSPSNQPQHFGDGTRLSIL.

V and J are TRBV7-2 and TRBJ2-7, with 7 positions matching TRBD2. From germline, CDR1 is SGHTA and CDR2 FQGNSA. The CDR3 consists of 13 residues. V trimming: 3 bases; J trimming: 1 base; junction bases outside the gene matches: 0. CDR3 in amino acids: CASSFGGSYEQYF. The CDR3 DNA is TGTGCCAGCAGCTTCGGGGGGTCCTACGAGCAGTACTTC.

CDR3 protein: CASSPGHNTDTQYF. The CDR3 DNA reads TGTGCCAGCAGCCCGGGACATAACACAGATACGCAGTATTTT. This chain connects TRBV13 to TRBJ2-3; D may be TRBD1 (6 bases). Looked up from germline, CDR1 is PRHDT and CDR2 is FYEKMQ (reference sequence). The CDR3 sequence is 14 residues long. Trimming stripped 5 bases from V and 2 bases from J, with 11 bases between.

This clone was found a few times. This chain joins TRBV7-9 and TRBJ2-3, with TRBD2 identical over 14 bases. Germline CDR1 SEHNR, CDR2 FQNEAQ (reference sequence). Trimming took 6 bases from V and 4 from J; bases not matched to a gene: 3. This CDR3 spans 15 amino acids. In DNA form, the CDR3 reads TGTGCCAGCAGTCGACTAGCGGGGGGGGCAGATACGCAGTATTTT. Translated, it gives CASSRLAGGADTQYF.

This clone was counted once. This chain uses TRBV7-9 with TRBJ2-1, with 14 bases that match TRBD2. CDR3 length: 15 amino acids. From germline, CDR1 is SEHNR and CDR2 FQNEAQ (reference sequence). The V gene end was trimmed by 4 bases and the J gene end by 10 bases; junction bases not matched to a gene: 6. The CDR3 reads CASSSRLAGGREQFF. DNA for the CDR3: TGTGCCAGCAGCTCCCGACTAGCGGGGGGGCGGGAGCAGTTCTTC.

This chain connects TRBV7-9 to TRBJ2-5, with TRBD2 matching over 11 bases. Germline-derived CDR1 and CDR2 are SEHNR and FQNEAQ (reference sequence). Unmatched junction bases numbered 7, after V lost 2 bases and J lost 5 bases. CDR3 size: 16 residues. CDR3 sequence (DNA): TGTGCCAGCAGCTTACTCACTAGCGGGAGCCGGGAGACCCAGTACTTC. Its translation: CASSLLTSGSRETQYF.

The V call is TRBV27, the J call TRBJ2-5, with 8 nucleotides matching TRBD2. CDR3 length equals 17 residues. V lost 2 bases to trimming and J lost 9 bases; unmatched junction nucleotides: 17. Germline-derived CDR1 and CDR2 are MNHEY and SMNVEV (reference sequence). The CDR3: CASSLRRAGGPGGAQYF. As DNA, the CDR3 is TGTGCCAGCAGTTTAAGGCGTGCGGGAGGCCCCGGGGGGGCCCAGTACTTC.

This chain connects TRBV18 to TRBJ2-6, with a tentative D call TRBD1 (5 bases). Per the germline V gene, CDR1 is KGHSH and CDR2 is LQKENI. With 2 bases removed from V and 0 bases from J, the gap between germline ends came to 8 bases. The CDR3 is 16 residues long. The CDR3 protein is CASSPVGPSGANVLTF. In nucleotides, the CDR3 is TGTGCCAGCTCACCAGTGGGGCCCTCTGGGGCCAACGTCCTGACTTTC.

Worth noting for this clone: The same CDR3 can be traced to other DNA sequences in this sample. This chain uses TRBV5-4 with TRBJ2-7, with D maybe TRBD1 (6 bases). Germline V gives CDR1 SGHNT, CDR2 YYREEE (reference sequence). V was clipped by 0 bases and J by 2 bases, with 12 bases between them. The CDR3 has 15 amino acids. The CDR3 loop reads CASSLVGQPAYEQYF. In DNA form, the CDR3 reads TGTGCCAGCAGCTTGGTAGGACAGCCAGCCTACGAGCAGTACTTC.

The chain has TRBV28 and TRBJ1-4; D might be TRBD1 (6 bases). CDR3 size: 15 residues. CDR1 and CDR2 (germline): MDHEN, SYDVKM. V lost 5 bases to trimming and J lost 5 bases, with 15 bases between them. The chain's CDR3 is CASSAQDSYNEKLFF. The CDR3 DNA reads TGTGCCAGCAGTGCACAGGACAGCTACAATGAAAAACTGTTTTTT.

The chain recombines TRBV4-2 with TRBJ2-7; TRBD1 might be the D (6 bases). Germline lookup yields CDR1 LGHNA and CDR2 YNFKEQ. Deletions cut 1 base from V and 2 bases from J, with 15 bases between. CDR3 length equals 16 residues. The CDR3, as DNA: TGTGCCAGCAGCCAAGTGCCTACGACAGGCGCCTACGAGCAGTACTTC. This gives the protein CASSQVPTTGAYEQYF.

The chain recombines TRBV5-4 with TRBJ2-5, with D unclear. The germline CDR1 and CDR2 sequences are SGHNT and YYREEE (reference sequence). Deletions cut 2 bases from V and 5 bases from J, with 4 bases between. The CDR3 runs 11 residues. Written as DNA, the CDR3 is TGTGCCAGCAGCTTCGGGGAGACCCAGTACTTC. It yields the protein CASSFGETQYF.

This clone is a singleton in its sample. The CDR3 DNA follows: TGTGCCAGCAGCCCCCGGGACAATCCCTACGAGCAGTACTTC. Residues: CASSPRDNPYEQYF. The chain uses TRBV2 and TRBJ2-7; D is possibly TRBD1 (6 bases). The V end lost 6 bases, the J end lost 2 bases, and 14 bases lay between the germline ends. CDR1 is SNHLY and CDR2 is FYNNEI in the germline V gene. CDR3 size: 14 residues.

The rearrangement uses TRBV6-1 and TRBJ2-5; TRBD1 agrees at 11 bases. The CDR3 length is 15 residues. Germline trimming cut 5 bases from V and 4 bases from J; bases unmatched to any gene: 6. Germline loops: CDR1 MNHNS, CDR2 SASEGT. CDR3 amino acids: CASSSRTGGRETQYF. The CDR3 DNA follows: TGTGCCAGCAGTTCACGGACAGGGGGCAGAGAGACCCAGTACTTC.

This chain uses TRBV9 with TRBJ1-4, with D maybe TRBD1 (5 bases). Trimming took off 4 bases at V and 0 bases at J, with 10 bases between the two ends. The germline V gene has CDR1 SGDLS and CDR2 YYNGEE. The CDR3 is 15 residues long. The CDR3 loop is CASSPRQSTNEKLFF. The CDR3, as DNA: TGTGCCAGCAGCCCCAGACAGTCAACTAATGAAAAACTGTTTTTT.

The chain couples TRBV16 to TRBJ2-1, with TRBD1 matching 7 bases. Trimming took 4 bases from V and 5 from J; bases not matched to a gene: 8. From germline, CDR1 is KGHSY and CDR2 FQNENV. The CDR3 loop spans 15 amino acids. This CDR3 is CASSLVGTVHNEQFF. As DNA, the CDR3 is TGTGCCAGCAGCCTGGTCGGGACAGTACACAATGAGCAGTTCTTC. The full variable domain, in which reference TRBV16 and TRBJ2-1 provide the parts outside the CDR3, is GEEVAQTPKHLVRGEGQKAKLYCAPIKGHSYVFWYQQVLKNEFKFLISFQNENVFDETGMPKERFSAKCLPNSPCSLEIQATKLEDSAVYFCASSLVGTVHNEQFFGPGTRLTVL.

The chain recombines TRBV6-1 with TRBJ2-2, with no clear D. The CDR3 has 14 residues. CDR1 is MNHNS and CDR2 is SASEGT in the germline V gene. The V gene lost 5 bases and the J gene lost 6 bases, with 13 bases spanning the gap. In DNA form, the CDR3 reads TGTGCCAGCAGTACCAGCACAGCCGCCGGGGAGCTGTTTTTT. Translation: CASSTSTAAGELFF.

Concerning this clone itself: Germline and junction disagree at one end, which may indicate a read error. The J gene is TRBJ2-7, the V gene TRBV27; 7 bases are shared with TRBD2. Germline V gene sequence: CDR1 MNHEY, CDR2 SMNVEV (reference sequence). This CDR3 spans 14 amino acids. The CDR3 here is CAGSLMGGSYEQYF. CDR3 sequence (DNA): TGTGCCGGCAGTTTAATGGGCGGGAGCTACGAGCAGTACTTC.

This clone was seen more than once but under ten times. This rearrangement joins TRBV29-1 to TRBJ2-7, with 7 bases identical to TRBD2. The germline V gene has CDR1 SQVTM and CDR2 ANQGSEA. The CDR3 consists of 12 residues. Germline trimming cut 8 bases from V and 5 bases from J; bases unmatched to any gene: 9. CDR3: CSTFSGSDEQYF. In DNA, the CDR3 is TGCAGCACGTTTAGCGGGTCCGACGAGCAGTACTTC.